This T cell receptor (beta chain) was recorded in a study of technical replicates of blood from several donors. The CDR3 is made up of 15 amino acids. The germline V gene has CDR1 SGHTA and CDR2 FQGTGA. V lost 2 bases and J 2 bases, leaving 11 bases between the germline ends. Clones were sequenced by immunoSEQ multiplex PCR, and TCRdb holds only the in-frame ones, with some missing. This sample yields roughly 80,000 clones, of which roughly 90% are seen a single time; less than 0.5% belongs to the top ten. This clone showed up just once. Sequencing input: T cells isolated from PBMCs. The clonotype comes from a human donor in good health. The chain employs TRBV7-3 and TRBJ2-3; weak D call: TRBD2 (6 bases). The CDR3 loop reads CASSLGLAYTDTQYF. For the CDR3, the DNA is TGTGCCAGCAGCTTAGGCCTAGCGTACACAGATACGCAGTATTTT.